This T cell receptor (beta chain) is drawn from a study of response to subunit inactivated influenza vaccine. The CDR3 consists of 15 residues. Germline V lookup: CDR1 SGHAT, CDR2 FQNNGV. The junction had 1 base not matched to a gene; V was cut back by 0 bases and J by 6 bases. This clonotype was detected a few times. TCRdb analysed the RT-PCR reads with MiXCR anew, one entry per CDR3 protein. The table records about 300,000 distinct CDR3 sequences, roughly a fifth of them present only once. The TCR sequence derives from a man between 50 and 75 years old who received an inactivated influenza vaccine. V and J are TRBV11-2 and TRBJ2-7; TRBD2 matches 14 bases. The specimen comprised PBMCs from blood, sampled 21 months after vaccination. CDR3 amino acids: CASSLDGTSGSEQYF. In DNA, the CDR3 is TGTGCCAGCAGCTTAGACGGGACTAGCGGGAGCGAGCAGTACTTC.